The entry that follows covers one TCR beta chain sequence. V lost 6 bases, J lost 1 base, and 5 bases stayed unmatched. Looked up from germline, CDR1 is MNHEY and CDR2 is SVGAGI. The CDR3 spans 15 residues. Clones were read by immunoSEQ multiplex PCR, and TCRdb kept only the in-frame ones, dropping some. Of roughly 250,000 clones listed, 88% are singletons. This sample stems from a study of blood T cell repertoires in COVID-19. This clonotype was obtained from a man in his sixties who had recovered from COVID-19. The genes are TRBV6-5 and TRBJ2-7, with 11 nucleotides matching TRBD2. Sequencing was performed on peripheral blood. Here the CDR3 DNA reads TGTGCCAGCAGGGGGGGGACTAGCGGATCCTACGAGCAGTACTTC. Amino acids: CASRGGTSGSYEQYF.